A selection of T cell receptor beta chains follows, all from one sample in a study of T-cell reconstitution after alpha-beta-depleted transplantation in children. TCRdb processed the PCR reads anew with MiXCR; each CDR3 protein has one entry. Among roughly 500,000 distinct CDR3 sequences listed, around a third were seen once. The specimen was PBMCs from the stem cell graft donor, collected from the stem cell graft. The receptors were gathered from a human donor who donated a stem cell graft to a child with aplastic anemia. Each CDR3 is given with its conserved first and last residue. The D gene is left open where the match is weak. Not all rows give a size; the values are once, few, many and, for expanded clones, a class.

clone size,D gene,V gene,J gene,CDR3 protein,CDR3 DNA
few,.,TRBV7-2,TRBJ1-1,CASSLGPGSNTEAFF,TGTGCCAGCAGCTTAGGACCAGGGTCGAACACTGAAGCTTTCTTT
.,.,TRBV24-1,TRBJ2-1,CATSGTREQFF,TGTGCCACCAGTGGGACACGCGAGCAGTTCTTC
few,TRBD2,TRBV11-3,TRBJ2-2,CASSLTSGRALTGELFF,TGTGCCAGCAGCTTAACTAGCGGGAGGGCCCTCACCGGGGAGCTGTTTTTT
few,TRBD2,TRBV3-1,TRBJ2-5,CASSQLGRRSETQYF,TGTGCCAGCAGCCAACTCGGGAGGCGGAGCGAGACCCAGTACTTC
.,TRBD2,TRBV29-1,TRBJ2-1,CSVEPTARLAGGNEHFF,TGCAGCGTTGAACCCACAGCGCGGCTAGCGGGAGGGAATGAGCACTTCTTC
.,.,TRBV18,TRBJ2-7,CASSPRREHEQYF,TGTGCCAGCTCACCTAGACGGGAGCACGAGCAGTACTTC
few,TRBD1,TRBV18,TRBJ2-5,CASSPRTGPRQETQYF,TGTGCCAGCTCACCACGGACAGGCCCAAGACAAGAGACCCAGTACTTC
.,TRBD1,TRBV29-1,TRBJ1-1,CSVARGGGAIRNTEAFF,TGCAGCGTCGCCAGGGGAGGGGGCGCGATTAGGAACACTGAAGCTTTCTTT
few,.,TRBV29-1,TRBJ1-5,CSVAVTNSNQPQHF,TGCAGCGTCGCCGTGACCAATAGCAATCAGCCCCAGCATTTT
.,.,TRBV5-5,TRBJ2-4,CASSFWASVIGNIQYF,TGTGCCAGCAGCTTTTGGGCTAGCGTCATTGGAAACATTCAGTACTTC
.,.,TRBV14,TRBJ2-5,CASSQVAVQGSETQYF,TGTGCCAGCAGCCAAGTCGCCGTGCAGGGTTCAGAGACCCAGTACTTC
.,.,TRBV19,TRBJ1-1,CASSITTHLIEAFF,TGTGCCAGTAGTATCACCACCCATTTGATTGAAGCTTTCTTT
.,.,TRBV6-2/TRBV6-3,TRBJ1-5,CASSSPGERQPQHF,TGTGCCAGCAGTTCGCCAGGGGAACGTCAGCCCCAGCATTTT
.,.,TRBV9,TRBJ2-1,CASSVEARGPYNEQFF,TGTGCCAGCAGCGTAGAGGCTCGGGGACCCTACAATGAGCAGTTCTTC
few,.,TRBV20-1,TRBJ1-5,CSAGPRSNQPQHF,TGCAGTGCCGGACCTCGTAGCAATCAGCCCCAGCATTTT
few,.,TRBV6-5,TRBJ1-2,CASSRGRDGYTF,TGTGCCAGCAGTAGGGGAAGGGATGGCTACACCTTC
.,.,TRBV6-2/TRBV6-3,TRBJ1-1,CASSYREGVTEAFF,TGTGCCAGCAGTTACCGAGAGGGGGTCACTGAAGCTTTCTTT
.,TRBD1,TRBV6-1,TRBJ2-2,CASSQDRGLTGELFF,TGTGCCAGCAGCCAGGACAGGGGGCTGACCGGGGAGCTGTTTTTT
few,.,TRBV12-3/TRBV12-4,TRBJ1-2,CASSFPTALNGYTF,TGTGCCAGCAGTTTCCCGACAGCGTTGAATGGCTACACCTTC
.,.,TRBV7-9,TRBJ2-6,CASSLVASSGANVLTF,TGTGCCAGCAGCTTAGTGGCTAGCTCTGGGGCCAACGTCCTGACTTTC
.,.,TRBV12-3/TRBV12-4,TRBJ2-1,CASSLPGRRSDEQFF,TGTGCCAGCAGTCTTCCGGGACGGCGCAGCGATGAGCAGTTCTTC
.,TRBD2,TRBV20-1,TRBJ2-5,CSAGSGAGEETQYF,TGCAGTGCTGGCTCGGGAGCGGGAGAAGAGACCCAGTACTTC
few,TRBD2,TRBV11-2,TRBJ2-7,CASSLPKSGIPGSVEQYF,TGTGCCAGCAGCTTACCCAAGAGCGGGATCCCAGGATCGGTCGAGCAGTACTTC
.,.,TRBV7-8,TRBJ1-5,CASSAAQNQPQHF,TGTGCCAGCAGCGCAGCACAGAATCAGCCCCAGCATTTT
.,TRBD1,TRBV7-2,TRBJ2-2,CASNPGQGRRAGELFF,TGTGCCAGCAATCCCGGACAGGGAAGAAGGGCCGGGGAGCTGTTTTTT
.,TRBD1,TRBV20-1,TRBJ2-6,CSARETGQGLRGANVLTF,TGCAGTGCTAGAGAAACTGGACAGGGTTTAAGGGGGGCCAACGTCCTGACTTTC
once,.,TRBV7-2,TRBJ1-5,CASSLGRQENQPQHF,TGTGCCAGCAGCTTAGGCCGACAGGAAAATCAGCCCCAGCATTTT
few,.,TRBV6-5,TRBJ1-1,CASSYLGETEAFF,TGTGCCAGCAGTTACTTGGGGGAGACTGAAGCTTTCTTT
.,TRBD2,TRBV18,TRBJ2-1,CATSSGSSYNEQFF,TGTGCCACCTCTAGCGGGAGTTCCTACAATGAGCAGTTCTTC
few,.,TRBV20-1,TRBJ1-5,CSARHAGSNQPQHF,TGCAGTGCTAGGCATGCTGGGAGCAATCAGCCCCAGCATTTT
.,.,TRBV9,TRBJ1-3,CASSAQQGGSGNTIYF,TGTGCCAGCAGCGCACAACAGGGTGGCTCTGGAAACACCATATATTTT
.,.,TRBV2,TRBJ1-4,CASSGQGVFNEKLFF,TGTGCCAGCAGTGGGCAGGGTGTCTTTAATGAAAAACTGTTTTTT
.,.,TRBV29-1,TRBJ2-1,CSVLPASVEQFF,TGCAGCGTTCTCCCTGCTAGCGTTGAGCAGTTCTTC
.,.,TRBV18,TRBJ1-5,CASSLSNSNQPQHF,TGTGCCAGCTCACTCTCGAATAGCAATCAGCCCCAGCATTTT
few,TRBD1,TRBV10-3,TRBJ2-7,CAIGRQGASYEQYF,TGTGCCATCGGGAGACAGGGGGCTTCCTACGAGCAGTACTTC
few,.,TRBV9,TRBJ1-1,CASGGGERFSEAFF,TGTGCCAGCGGGGGCGGGGAGCGTTTCTCTGAAGCTTTCTTT
.,TRBD1,TRBV6-1,TRBJ1-4,CASTAGTGVTNEKLFF,TGTGCCAGCACCGCCGGGACAGGGGTAACTAATGAAAAACTGTTTTTT